This T cell receptor beta chain was captured by sequencing in a study of PD-L1 blockade in urothelial cancer. This sample's time point: peripheral blood 6 weeks after treatment start. This clone was counted a single time. Its antigen remains unidentified. General study findings and limits: A below-median TCR clonality in blood before treatment predicted better survival.

Germline V gene sequence: CDR1 SNHLY, CDR2 FYNNEI. V was clipped by 6 bases and J by 8 bases; unmatched bases: 8. CDR3 size: 13 residues. The table came from immunoSEQ multiplex PCR; TCRdb's copy has only in-frame clones and leaves some out. The sample holds roughly 100,000 clones, roughly 83% seen once. V usage is TRBV2 and J usage is TRBJ1-2, with 8 positions matching TRBD1. Sequences were derived from PBMCs, sampled around atezolizumab (anti-PD-L1) treatment. This receptor was identified in a man aged 65-85 years with urothelial cancer. CDR3 coding DNA: TGTGCCAGCAGGGGGCCGGACAGGGCCGGCTACACCTTC. Translated: CASRGPDRAGYTF. The whole variable domain, filled in from reference TRBV2 and TRBJ1-2, reads EPEVTQTPSHQVTQMGQEVILRCVPISNHLYFYWYRQILGQKVEFLVSFYNNEISEKSEIFDDQFSVERPDGSNFTLKIRSTKLEDSAMYFCASRGPDRAGYTFGSGTRLTVV.